The subject of this entry is one T cell receptor (beta chain). This entry belongs to a study of blood T cells in healthy people across ages. A second PCR, run for roughly 7 to 11 cycles, used a sample-barcoded 5' primer plus a J-beta primer mix. In TCRdb, the 5' RACE reads were re-called with MiXCR into one record per CDR3 protein. The data show about 800,000 distinct CDR3 sequences, with about 62% seen just once and 22% held by the top ten. CDR1 is DFQATT, CDR2 SNEGSKA, per germline (reference sequence). This CDR3 contains 14 residues. V shed 2 bases and J shed 2 bases, with 10 bases lying between them. There were healthy Caucasian individuals from Russia, aged about 6 to 100, serving as donors.

The gene calls are TRBV20-1 and TRBJ1-5; no firm D call. The material sequenced was blood. This clonotype originated in a man aged 25 to 40 in good health. In nucleotides, the CDR3 is TGCAGTGCTAGAATGGGAGCGGGCAATCAGCCCCAGCATTTT. Its translation: CSARMGAGNQPQHF.